The entry below describes one T cell receptor beta chain. The data originate from a study of blood T cell repertoires in COVID-19. The wider study: Spain, Italy and the United States supplied samples that represented acute and convalescent COVID-19. PBMCs, B-cell-depleted T cells, or T cells were the source of the cDNA or gDNA that made up the material.

The germline V gene has CDR1 SGHNT and CDR2 YYREEE (reference sequence). The V and J ends lost 3 bases and 2 bases, in that order; junction bases with no gene match: 6. This CDR3 region has 15 residues. Original methodology: Scientists estimated how many nucleated cells there were by amplifying reference gene primers. The table came from immunoSEQ multiplex PCR; TCRdb's copy has only in-frame clones and leaves some out. The V and J calls and clone size come from that table; D and trimming were worked out from the DNA. In the table there are under 100,000 clones, 70% to 90% of which are singletons. The material sequenced was peripheral blood. This chain links TRBV5-4 with TRBJ2-7; 9 nucleotides agree with TRBD2. This receptor was identified in a man in his fifties with acute or convalescent COVID-19. Here the CDR3 reads CASSSKREVPYEQYF. In nucleotides, the CDR3 is TGTGCCAGCAGCTCAAAGCGGGAGGTTCCCTACGAGCAGTACTTC.